These 8 T cell receptor beta chains originate from one sample sequenced in a study of response to subunit inactivated influenza vaccine. TCRdb re-analysed the RT-PCR reads in MiXCR, keeping a single row per CDR3 protein. Here the sample spans around 320,000 distinct CDR3 sequences, 22% being singletons. This specimen consisted of PBMCs from blood, obtained about 20 months after vaccination. The receptors were sampled from a man aged 50-75 years who received an inactivated influenza vaccine.

The V call is TRBV3-1, the J call TRBJ2-7, with D possibly being TRBD2 (5 bases). Trimming left V 1 base short and J 7 bases short, with 11 bases between. The V gene's germline CDR1 is LGHDT and CDR2 YNNKEL (reference sequence). This CDR3 region has 13 residues. This chain's CDR3 is CASSQGTPWEQYF. In nucleotides, the CDR3 is TGTGCCAGCAGCCAAGGGACTCCGTGGGAGCAGTACTTC.

The chain combines TRBV7-3 with TRBJ1-1; D not certain. Germline lookup yields CDR1 SGHTA and CDR2 FQGTGA. V lost 5 bases and J lost 1, with 8 bases in between. The CDR3 length is 13 residues. CDR3 nucleotides: TGTGCCAGCAGCGCCACACGGAACACTGAAGCTTTCTTT. Residues: CASSATRNTEAFF.

The rearrangement links TRBV7-2 to TRBJ2-7; D is undetermined. Trimming shortened V by 2 bases and J by 6 bases, and 11 bases separated the two germline ends. Germline V CDR1 and CDR2: SGHTA, FQGNSA. The CDR3 is 13 amino acids. The CDR3 nucleotides are TGTGCCAGCAGCTTATTACATCTGGGCGAGCAGTACTTC. It translates to CASSLLHLGEQYF.

The V call is TRBV20-1, the J call TRBJ2-1, with 8 bases aligning to TRBD2. The CDR3 is made up of 19 amino acids. The J segment lost 7 bases and the V segment lost 0 bases, leaving 20 bases of the junction unmatched. CDR1 is DFQATT, CDR2 SNEGSKA, per germline (reference sequence). For the CDR3, the DNA is TGCAGTGCTAGAGATTTGTTGGGGAGCGGGAGATACGCGTTGAATGAGCAGTTCTTC. Its translation is CSARDLLGSGRYALNEQFF.

This clonotype has a handful of counts. The chain joins TRBV20-1 to TRBJ2-7; 7 bases match TRBD2. V shed 4 bases, J shed 4 bases, and the junction held 13 bases outside the gene matches. Germline assignment: CDR1 DFQATT and CDR2 SNEGSKA (reference sequence). The CDR3 is 15 residues long. The CDR3 reads CSATLSAGVWYEQYF. CDR3 DNA sequence: TGCAGTGCTACCTTATCCGCGGGAGTGTGGTACGAGCAGTACTTC.

This clonotype came up many times. The chain couples TRBV12-3 or TRBV12-4 to TRBJ1-4; D not resolved. The V end was cut by 6 bases, the J end by 4 bases, with 12 bases between. The length of the CDR3 is 14 residues. In DNA form, the CDR3 reads TGTGCCAGCAGATCCGGAGGGATTAATGAAAAACTGTTTTTT. This gives the protein CASRSGGINEKLFF.

This chain joins TRBV29-1 and TRBJ2-3; D perhaps matches TRBD2 (6 bases). The CDR3 contains 14 residues. The germline V and J ends were trimmed by 6 bases and 3 bases, with 16 bases remaining between them. Germline CDR1 is SQVTM and CDR2 is ANQGSEA. DNA of the CDR3: TGCAGCGTCAGAGGCACTAGCAGTACAGATACGCAGTATTTT. This encodes CSVRGTSSTDTQYF.

CDR3 DNA sequence: TGTGCCAGCAGCTTAGAGATACGCGAGCAGTACTTC. Its protein product is CASSLEIREQYF. The chain carries TRBV7-9 and TRBJ2-7, with no clear D. The germline V and J ends were trimmed by 1 base and 6 bases, with 7 bases remaining between them. The CDR3 sequence is 12 residues long. Per germline, CDR1 SEHNR and CDR2 FQNEAQ (reference sequence).